This is a list of T cell receptor beta chains from one sample in a study of Graves' ophthalmopathy and Graves' hyperthyroidism. Each CDR3 protein gets one entry after TCRdb re-called the multiplex PCR reads with MiXCR. The table records 200,000 to 250,000 distinct CDR3 sequences, around a fifth of them present only once. Material for sequencing was peripheral blood. The receptor source for this set is a woman between 45 and 60 years old with Graves' ophthalmopathy. Each CDR3 is given with its conserved first and last residue. Where a row states a size, it is once, few, many or the class of an expanded clone; other rows omit it.

CDR3aa: CASSSPGGMNTEAFF
v_gene: TRBV7-9
abundance: NA
j_gene: TRBJ1-1

CDR3aa: CSALSRGETQYF
v_gene: TRBV29-1
abundance: many
j_gene: TRBJ2-5

CDR3aa: CASTTNRGAGGIQYF
v_gene: TRBV28
abundance: many
j_gene: TRBJ2-4

CDR3aa: CASSPFRDGRSYEQYF
v_gene: TRBV18
abundance: NA
j_gene: TRBJ2-7

CDR3aa: CATSRGGTSYGYTF
v_gene: TRBV15
abundance: many
j_gene: TRBJ1-2

CDR3aa: CASSRGQGANYGYTF
v_gene: TRBV19
abundance: many
j_gene: TRBJ1-2

CDR3aa: CASSQDLGLAGEETQYF
v_gene: TRBV4-2
abundance: few
j_gene: TRBJ2-5

CDR3aa: CASSYSKGGYGYTF
v_gene: TRBV6-5
abundance: NA
j_gene: TRBJ1-2

CDR3aa: CASSITGWGQPQHF
v_gene: TRBV19
abundance: once
j_gene: TRBJ1-5

CDR3aa: CASSRLAGEGDTQYF
v_gene: TRBV12-3/TRBV12-4
abundance: many
j_gene: TRBJ2-3

CDR3aa: CASTTGTGLNTEAFF
v_gene: TRBV12-3/TRBV12-4
abundance: many
j_gene: TRBJ1-1

CDR3aa: CASSFVSAIYEQYF
v_gene: TRBV12-3/TRBV12-4
abundance: many
j_gene: TRBJ2-7

CDR3aa: CASSLVLARTRIPHPPEQYF
v_gene: TRBV11-3
abundance: NA
j_gene: TRBJ2-7

CDR3aa: CSVDWGEGGGSSETQYF
v_gene: TRBV29-1
abundance: NA
j_gene: TRBJ2-5

CDR3aa: CASSFVIGPGVEEPNTEAFF
v_gene: TRBV12-3/TRBV12-4
abundance: NA
j_gene: TRBJ1-1

CDR3aa: CASRGGQGFNSPLHF
v_gene: TRBV27
abundance: once
j_gene: TRBJ1-6

CDR3aa: CATSDYGQDTGELFF
v_gene: TRBV24-1
abundance: NA
j_gene: TRBJ2-2

CDR3aa: CASSPPTSGKYEQYF
v_gene: TRBV11-2
abundance: many
j_gene: TRBJ2-7

CDR3aa: CASSQVVAVPTSGSYIQYF
v_gene: TRBV4-2
abundance: NA
j_gene: TRBJ2-4

CDR3aa: CASIRGGTEACF
v_gene: TRBV6-2/TRBV6-3
abundance: NA
j_gene: TRBJ1-1

CDR3aa: CASSPSGGTSNTGELFF
v_gene: TRBV28
abundance: many
j_gene: TRBJ2-2

CDR3aa: CASSRRGHRSIQYF
v_gene: TRBV6-2/TRBV6-3
abundance: many
j_gene: TRBJ2-4

CDR3aa: CASSSGTSEETQYF
v_gene: TRBV9
abundance: many
j_gene: TRBJ2-5

CDR3aa: CASSSDRERMSNQPQHF
v_gene: TRBV11-1
abundance: many
j_gene: TRBJ1-5

CDR3aa: CATSDSSEGRIYEQYF
v_gene: TRBV24-1
abundance: many
j_gene: TRBJ2-7

CDR3aa: CASTQDRGQWPQHF
v_gene: TRBV6-2/TRBV6-3
abundance: many
j_gene: TRBJ1-5

CDR3aa: CASSLQGLVLTF
v_gene: TRBV9
abundance: NA
j_gene: TRBJ2-6

CDR3aa: CASSLQGPNTGELFF
v_gene: TRBV27
abundance: many
j_gene: TRBJ2-2

CDR3aa: CASRATGPTQYF
v_gene: TRBV25-1
abundance: many
j_gene: TRBJ2-5

CDR3aa: CARGPPGTSSSYNSPLHF
v_gene: TRBV19
abundance: many
j_gene: TRBJ1-6

CDR3aa: CASSTRAGIPYEQYF
v_gene: TRBV12-3/TRBV12-4
abundance: many
j_gene: TRBJ2-7

CDR3aa: CASRPTSGRYEQYF
v_gene: TRBV12-3/TRBV12-4
abundance: NA
j_gene: TRBJ2-7

CDR3aa: CASSPSEAHSYEQYF
v_gene: TRBV4-1
abundance: many
j_gene: TRBJ2-7

CDR3aa: CATSDPNGQGGEQYF
v_gene: TRBV24-1
abundance: many
j_gene: TRBJ2-7

CDR3aa: CASSSTGDEQYF
v_gene: TRBV6-5
abundance: NA
j_gene: TRBJ2-7

CDR3aa: CSVVPGAPLGTQYF
v_gene: TRBV29-1
abundance: few
j_gene: TRBJ2-5

CDR3aa: CASTQAAGVPPGYGYTF
v_gene: TRBV19
abundance: many
j_gene: TRBJ1-2

CDR3aa: CASNPGASGYEQYF
v_gene: TRBV6-1
abundance: NA
j_gene: TRBJ2-7

CDR3aa: CASSGTSGSTGELFF
v_gene: TRBV6-4
abundance: many
j_gene: TRBJ2-2

CDR3aa: CASSELTGTQPQHF
v_gene: TRBV6-1
abundance: many
j_gene: TRBJ1-5

CDR3aa: CASSLRDGYGYTF
v_gene: TRBV12-3/TRBV12-4
abundance: NA
j_gene: TRBJ1-2

CDR3aa: CSVGQDYEQYF
v_gene: TRBV29-1
abundance: many
j_gene: TRBJ2-7

CDR3aa: CASSLSGKPSWQYF
v_gene: TRBV12-3/TRBV12-4
abundance: NA
j_gene: TRBJ2-7

CDR3aa: CASTTGSSGNTIYF
v_gene: TRBV12-3/TRBV12-4
abundance: many
j_gene: TRBJ1-3

CDR3aa: CASSPPDRDPGLDEAFF
v_gene: TRBV18
abundance: few
j_gene: TRBJ1-1

CDR3aa: CASTRDREAHEQYF
v_gene: TRBV12-3/TRBV12-4
abundance: NA
j_gene: TRBJ2-7

CDR3aa: CSVGLAQETQYF
v_gene: TRBV29-1
abundance: many
j_gene: TRBJ2-5

CDR3aa: CASSLGRDRANEQYF
v_gene: TRBV5-1
abundance: NA
j_gene: TRBJ2-7

CDR3aa: CASSQRGQGRSETQYF
v_gene: TRBV5-6
abundance: many
j_gene: TRBJ2-5

CDR3aa: CASSRQVSNQPQHF
v_gene: TRBV12-3/TRBV12-4
abundance: few
j_gene: TRBJ1-5

CDR3aa: CASSWGPIQETQYF
v_gene: TRBV5-1
abundance: many
j_gene: TRBJ2-5

CDR3aa: CAILGGQTNTGELFF
v_gene: TRBV10-3
abundance: many
j_gene: TRBJ2-2

CDR3aa: CASSESGQVGSFF
v_gene: TRBV25-1
abundance: many
j_gene: TRBJ1-1